In its sample, the clone carrying this TCR beta chain was seen many times. Its matching antigen is unknown. The data derive from a study of glioma-infiltrating T cells. Using RNA template, CDR3s of TCR alpha and beta were amplified with iRepertoire arm-PCR. For one-step reverse transcription and amplification, about 85-400 ng of tissue mRNA or PBMC total RNA was used. Each CDR3 protein gets one entry after TCRdb re-called the multiplex PCR reads with MiXCR. The table shows roughly 190,000 distinct CDR3 sequences, with over 25% occurring only once. Whole-study results and caveats: CDR3 overlap between tissue and blood was very small. Tissue-blood divergence was below expectation in non-neoplastic patients, above in gliomas.

The receptor was derived from a human donor with low-grade glioma or glioblastoma, undergoing nonglioma brain surgery, or in good health (not recorded which). Material: glioma tissue, nonneoplastic brain tissue, or PBMCs (not recorded which).

The CDR3 region has the DNA TGTGCCATCAGTGACACGCGGCAGCACTATGGCTACACCTTC. This encodes CAISDTRQHYGYTF. The gene calls are TRBV10-3 and TRBJ1-2; D is unclear. V was pared by 3 bases and J by 3 bases, with 11 bases between. The CDR3 runs to 14 residues. Germline assignment: CDR1 ENHRY and CDR2 SYGVKD.